This T cell receptor beta chain was identified during a study of blood T cells in healthy people across ages (dated by TCRdb to between 2015 and 2017). Concerning the study at large: In model experiments, roughly one uniquely barcoded TCR beta cDNA molecule per two T cells was captured by template switching. Using the same blood draw, the study looked at two additional independent replicas of 1 million unique cDNA reads for two donors, one aged 18 to 30 and the other aged 80 or older. Age-related changes in TCR beta repertoire diversity were measured in the study by deep sequencing normalized with unique cDNA molecular identifiers. To avoid experimental bias, donors of different ages were randomly spread across the sequencing lanes. Donors were grouped into four age groups: young (average roughly 16 years), middle-aged (around 39), aged (about 60) and long-lived (around 80).

What the authors observed across the whole study: Because the CMV infection status of the donors was unknown, age-related changes in expanded clonotypes may potentially have been confounded. As age increased, observed TCR beta diversity per million T cells dropped in a roughly linear way, and a significant reduction was already evident by age roughly 36. The long-lived group showed more naive CD4+ T cells, fewer expanded clones and increased TCR diversity than the aged group, suggesting age selection. Because profiling used bulk unsorted PBMCs, naive and antigen-experienced compartments could not be compared conclusively. A strong correlation was found between observed TCR beta diversity and the percentage of naive T cells measured by flow cytometry. Total diversity estimates from one million sequenced T cells were considered lower bounds and underestimates.

For CDR1 and CDR2, the germline V gene lists SGHTA and FQGNSA. Inclusive of the bounding cysteine and phenylalanine, the CDR3 is 14 residues long. Here the CDR3 DNA is all that survives: 42 bases in frame from base 1. The junction shows trimming of 2 bases on V and 3 bases on J, plus 10 bases between the germline ends. The table lists this clonotype with a few counts. No cognate antigen has been identified for it. Base quality data are lacking; no much larger clone is found one base away. Donors were a few dozen systemically healthy Caucasian individuals from Russia aged roughly 6 to 95 years. Each donor gave 9 to 10 milliliters of peripheral blood, collected into EDTA-treated Vacutainer tubes. Ficoll-Paque density-gradient centrifugation was used to isolate PBMCs, with at least 6.5 million per sample. Trizol reagent was used to extract total RNA from PBMCs, with at least 5 micrograms per sample. Naive CD45RAhigh/CD27high T cell percentages were measured by flow cytometry on a PBMC aliquot from every donor.

The protocol used for the library was 5' RACE. The listed sequencing device is Illumina HiSeq 2500. The second PCR ran for roughly 7 to 12 cycles and used a J-beta primer mix along with a sample-barcoded 5' primer. A template-switch 5' adaptor carrying 12 random nucleotides introduced a unique molecular identifier onto each TCR beta cDNA molecule. Each sample yielded at least 3 million CDR3-containing paired-end reads. First-strand cDNA synthesis was performed from all RNA using the Mint cDNA synthesis kit, with priming by a TRBC-specific oligonucleotide. All cDNA was treated with uracil-DNA glycosylase and then went through a first 18-cycle PCR with the universal primers M1SS and BC2_uni_R. As for how the authors treated the data: For normalization, 1 million high-quality reads, each with a distinct molecular identifier, were randomly selected from each sample. Instead of being binned into consensus sequences, reads with shared molecular identifiers were discarded. CDR3 identification, clonotype clustering and error correction used MiTCR with a Q25 quality threshold and the strictest error-elimination algorithm. A nonparametric unseen species model with Euler transformation was used to estimate lower-bound total TCR beta diversity. The raw public data were reprocessed by TCRdb itself: fastp quality trimming at Q25, MiXCR clonotype calling, in-frame beta chains only. Merged by CDR3 protein, the rows form single entries marked with the most common genes and DNA. These V and J calls rely on TCRdb rather than the paper's analysis. The sample table holds about 1.1 million distinct CDR3 sequences, of which less than 45% were seen once. Of the sample, around 13% is held by the ten largest clones.

The V gene is TRBV7-2 and the J gene is TRBJ1-2, with no confidently assigned D gene. The clonotype originates from a man aged 18 to 29 in good health. Sequenced input: blood. The DNA reads TGTGCCAGCAGCTTAAGCGCAGTGCACTATGGCTACACCTTC. Its amino acids are CASSLSAVHYGYTF.